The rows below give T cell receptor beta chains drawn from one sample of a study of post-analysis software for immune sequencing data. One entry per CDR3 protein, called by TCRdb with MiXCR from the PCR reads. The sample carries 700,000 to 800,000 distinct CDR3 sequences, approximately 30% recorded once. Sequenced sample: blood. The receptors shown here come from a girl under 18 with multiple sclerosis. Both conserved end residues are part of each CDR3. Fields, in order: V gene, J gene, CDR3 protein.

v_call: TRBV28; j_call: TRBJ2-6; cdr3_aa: CASLSPGAPKGANVLTF
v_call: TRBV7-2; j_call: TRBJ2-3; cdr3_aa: CASSWQTSGGMTDTQYF
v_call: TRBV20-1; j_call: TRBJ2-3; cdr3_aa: CSRGGSTDTQYF
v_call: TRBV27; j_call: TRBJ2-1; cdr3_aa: CASSPRERDYNEQFF
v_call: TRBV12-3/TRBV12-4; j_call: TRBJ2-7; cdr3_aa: CASSLDRQGTEYF
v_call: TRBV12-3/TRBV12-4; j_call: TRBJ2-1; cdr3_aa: CASSQNSPPVAFF
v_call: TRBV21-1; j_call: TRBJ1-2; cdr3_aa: CASMCYGYTF
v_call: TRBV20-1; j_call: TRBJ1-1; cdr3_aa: CSLLSTGTGGTEAFF
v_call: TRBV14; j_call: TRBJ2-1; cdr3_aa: CASSLTKRTYNERFF
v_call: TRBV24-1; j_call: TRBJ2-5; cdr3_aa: CATTGDSGRQYF
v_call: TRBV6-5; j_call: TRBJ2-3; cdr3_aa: CASSYPGADTQYF
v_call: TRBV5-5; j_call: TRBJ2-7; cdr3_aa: CASSLPRQGADAQYF
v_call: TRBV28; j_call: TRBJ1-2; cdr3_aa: CASSYRDTDYGYTF
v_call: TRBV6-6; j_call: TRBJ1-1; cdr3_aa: CASSHSDPGGGEAFF
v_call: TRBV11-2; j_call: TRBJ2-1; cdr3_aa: CASSLVRANGQFF
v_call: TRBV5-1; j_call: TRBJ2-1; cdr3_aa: CASSRAGDNEQFF
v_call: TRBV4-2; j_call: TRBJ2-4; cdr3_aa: CASSQDATSGGAQNIQYF
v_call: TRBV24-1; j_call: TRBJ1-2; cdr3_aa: CATSQDRAKGYTF
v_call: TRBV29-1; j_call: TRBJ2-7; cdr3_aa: CSVIAGGQDEQYF
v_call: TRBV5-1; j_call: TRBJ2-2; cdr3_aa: CASSLLAGVNTGELFF
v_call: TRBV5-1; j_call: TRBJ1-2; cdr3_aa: CASSLTGGVNYGYTF
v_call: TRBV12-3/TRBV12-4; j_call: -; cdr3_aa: CAGSSIRGSKNEQYF
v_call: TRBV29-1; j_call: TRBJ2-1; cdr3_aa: CSVEALTSGRASEQFF